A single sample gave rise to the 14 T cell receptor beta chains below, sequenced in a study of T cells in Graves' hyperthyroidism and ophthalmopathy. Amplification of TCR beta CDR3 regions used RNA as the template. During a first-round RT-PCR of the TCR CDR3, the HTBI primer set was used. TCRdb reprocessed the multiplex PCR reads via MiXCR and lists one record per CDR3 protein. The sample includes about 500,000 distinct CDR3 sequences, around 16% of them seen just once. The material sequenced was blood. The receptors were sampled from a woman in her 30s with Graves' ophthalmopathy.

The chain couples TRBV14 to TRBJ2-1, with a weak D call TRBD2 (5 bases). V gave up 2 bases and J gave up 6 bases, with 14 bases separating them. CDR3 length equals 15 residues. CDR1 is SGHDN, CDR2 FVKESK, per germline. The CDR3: CASSQLAGHRNEQFF. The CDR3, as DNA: TGTGCCAGCAGCCAACTCGCGGGCCACCGCAATGAGCAGTTCTTC.

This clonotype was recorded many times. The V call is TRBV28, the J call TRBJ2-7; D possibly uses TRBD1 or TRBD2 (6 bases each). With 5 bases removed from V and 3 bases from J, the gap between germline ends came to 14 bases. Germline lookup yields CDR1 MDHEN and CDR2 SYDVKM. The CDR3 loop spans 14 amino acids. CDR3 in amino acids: CASSLQGSGYEQYF. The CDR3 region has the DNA TGTGCCAGCAGTCTACAGGGTAGCGGCTACGAGCAGTACTTC.

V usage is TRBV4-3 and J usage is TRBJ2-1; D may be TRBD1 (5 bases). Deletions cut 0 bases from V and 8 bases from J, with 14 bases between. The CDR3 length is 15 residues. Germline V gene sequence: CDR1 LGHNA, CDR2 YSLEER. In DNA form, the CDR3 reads TGCGCCAGCAGCCAAGATCTGAGGCAGGGTCATGAGCAGTTCTTC. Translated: CASSQDLRQGHEQFF.

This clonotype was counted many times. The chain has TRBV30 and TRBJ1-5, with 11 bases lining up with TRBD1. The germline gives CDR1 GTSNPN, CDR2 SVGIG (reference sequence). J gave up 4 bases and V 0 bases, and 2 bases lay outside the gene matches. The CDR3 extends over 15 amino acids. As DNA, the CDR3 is TGTGCCTGGAGTGTACGGGACAGGGGGAATCAGCCCCAGCATTTT. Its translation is CAWSVRDRGNQPQHF.

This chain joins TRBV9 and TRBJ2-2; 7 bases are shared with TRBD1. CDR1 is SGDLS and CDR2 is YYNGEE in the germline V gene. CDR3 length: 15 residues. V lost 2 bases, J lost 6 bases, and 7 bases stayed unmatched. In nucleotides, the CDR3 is TGTGCCAGCAGCGTTTCGACAGGGAGTTCCGGGGAGCTGTTTTTT. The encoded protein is CASSVSTGSSGELFF.

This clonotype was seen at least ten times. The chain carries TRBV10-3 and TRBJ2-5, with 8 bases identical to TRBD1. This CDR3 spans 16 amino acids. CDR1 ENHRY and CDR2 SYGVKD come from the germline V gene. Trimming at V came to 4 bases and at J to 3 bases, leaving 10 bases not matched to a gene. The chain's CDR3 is CAISGTHGTGKETQYF. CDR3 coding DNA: TGTGCCATCAGTGGGACACATGGGACAGGCAAAGAGACCCAGTACTTC.

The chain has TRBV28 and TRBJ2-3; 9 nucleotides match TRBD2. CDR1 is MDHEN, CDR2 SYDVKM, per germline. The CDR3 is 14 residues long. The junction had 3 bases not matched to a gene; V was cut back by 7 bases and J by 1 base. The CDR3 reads CASNSGGGTDTQYF. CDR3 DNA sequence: TGTGCCAGCAATAGCGGGGGTGGCACAGATACGCAGTATTTT.

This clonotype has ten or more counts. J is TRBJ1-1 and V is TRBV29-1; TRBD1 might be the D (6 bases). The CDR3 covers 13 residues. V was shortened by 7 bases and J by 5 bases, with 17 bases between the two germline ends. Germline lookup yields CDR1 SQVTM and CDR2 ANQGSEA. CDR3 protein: CSAGEQGRTEAFF. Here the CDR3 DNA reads TGCAGCGCTGGGGAACAGGGCCGAACTGAAGCTTTCTTT.

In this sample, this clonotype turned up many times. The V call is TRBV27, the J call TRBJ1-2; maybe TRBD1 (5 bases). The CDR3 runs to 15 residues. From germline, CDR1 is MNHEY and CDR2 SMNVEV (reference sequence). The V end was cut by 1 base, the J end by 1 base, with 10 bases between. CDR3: CASSLFSDSNYGYTF. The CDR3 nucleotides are TGTGCCAGCAGTTTATTTTCCGACAGTAACTATGGCTACACCTTC.

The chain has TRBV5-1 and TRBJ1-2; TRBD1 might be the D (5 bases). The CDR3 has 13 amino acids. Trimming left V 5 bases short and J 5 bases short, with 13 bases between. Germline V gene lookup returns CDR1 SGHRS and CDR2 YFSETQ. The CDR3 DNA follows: TGCGCCAGCAGTACTGGGACGGCTTATGGCTACACCTTC. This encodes CASSTGTAYGYTF.

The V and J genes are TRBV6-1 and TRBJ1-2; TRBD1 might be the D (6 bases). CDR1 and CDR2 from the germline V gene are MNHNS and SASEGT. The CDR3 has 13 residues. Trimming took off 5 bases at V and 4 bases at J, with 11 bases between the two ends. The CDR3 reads CASSLDSSYGYTF. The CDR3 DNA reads TGTGCCAGCAGTTTGGACAGCAGCTATGGCTACACCTTC.

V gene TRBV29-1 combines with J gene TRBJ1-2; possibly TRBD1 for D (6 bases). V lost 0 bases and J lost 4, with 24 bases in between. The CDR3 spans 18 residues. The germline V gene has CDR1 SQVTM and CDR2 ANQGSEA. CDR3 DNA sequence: TGCAGCGTTGAAGACCCAGGGACAAGGCAAAGACCAGCCTATGGCTACACCTTC. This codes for CSVEDPGTRQRPAYGYTF.

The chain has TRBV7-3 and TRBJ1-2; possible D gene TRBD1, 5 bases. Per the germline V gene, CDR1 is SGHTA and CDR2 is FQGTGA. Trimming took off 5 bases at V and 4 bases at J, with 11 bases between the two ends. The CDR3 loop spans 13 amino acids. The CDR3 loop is CASSQGGRYGYTF. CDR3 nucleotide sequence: TGTGCCAGCAGCCAGGGTGGGCGCTATGGCTACACCTTC. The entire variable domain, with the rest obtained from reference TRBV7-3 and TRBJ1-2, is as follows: GAGVSQTPSNKVTEKGKYVELRCDPISGHTALYWYRQSLGQGPEFLIYFQGTGAADDSGLPNDRFFAVRPEGSVSTLKIQRTERGDSAVYLCASSQGGRYGYTFGSGTRLTVV.

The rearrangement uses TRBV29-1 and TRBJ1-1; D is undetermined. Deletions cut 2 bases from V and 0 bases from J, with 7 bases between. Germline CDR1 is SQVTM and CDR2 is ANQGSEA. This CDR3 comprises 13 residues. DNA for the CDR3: TGCAGCGTTGAATTGGCACTGAACACTGAAGCTTTCTTT. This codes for CSVELALNTEAFF. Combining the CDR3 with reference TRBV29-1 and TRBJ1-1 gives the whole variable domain SAVISQKPSRDICQRGTSLTIQCQVDSQVTMMFWYRQQPGQSLTLIATANQGSEATYESGFVIDKFPISRPNLTFSTLTVSNMSPEDSSIYLCSVELALNTEAFFGQGTRLTVV.